The clone carrying this T cell receptor (beta chain) has just a few counts. What it binds is unknown. One end of the junction varies from germline; a read error may be responsible. Unique molecular identifiers were built into the TCR beta cDNA libraries. T cells numbering about 1 to 11 million yielded 450,000 to 500,000 cDNA molecules. TCRdb passed the PCR reads through MiXCR, listing each CDR3 protein once. The data show hundreds of thousands of distinct CDR3 sequences, around 40% seen once. This record belongs to a study of post-analysis software for immune sequencing data. Study background: Patients had relapsing-remitting, secondary progressive or progressive-relapsing multiple sclerosis; some lacked subtype. Study outcomes and limitations: Five or six TRBV segments, TRBV5-6, TRBV5-1 and TRBV20-1 among them, were found more frequent in patients than controls. Strong same-batch co-clustering of samples appeared with F measure clustering.

This CDR3 contains 17 residues. Germline assignment: CDR1 MGHRA and CDR2 YSYEKL. The source material was blood. The chain combines TRBV4-1 with TRBJ2-6; 7 nucleotides match TRBD1. The TCR was taken from a girl aged 10 to 17 with multiple sclerosis. As DNA, the CDR3 is TGCGCCAGCAGCACCGGGACAGCACGCTCTGGGGCCAGCGTCCTGACTTTC. It is translated as CASSTGTARSGASVLTF.